Below are 10 T cell receptor beta chains sequenced from a single sample in a study of CD8+CD57+ T cells in acquired aplastic anemia. Using genomic DNA as the template, TCR beta VDJ and CDR3 profiling was carried out. TCRdb passed the reads through MiXCR, listing each CDR3 protein once. The sample has about 270,000 distinct CDR3 sequences, 70% to 85% seen once. Whoever was chosen for sequencing had shown CD8+CD57+ cell expansion by flow cytometry. Sequencing used sorted CD4+, CD8+, or CD8+CD57+ T cells (not recorded which) from PBMCs. These receptors all come from a human donor with aplastic anemia.

The rearrangement joins TRBV24-1 to TRBJ1-2, with TRBD1 as a possible D gene (5 bases). The CDR3 has 13 amino acids. CDR1 and CDR2 from the germline V gene are KGHDR and SFDVKD. V lost 6 bases to trimming and J lost 7 bases, with 14 bases between them. CDR3 coding DNA: TGTGCCACCAGTTATACCGGGACGTCTGGCTACACCTTC. This gives the protein CATSYTGTSGYTF.

The V call is TRBV7-2, the J call TRBJ2-1; a possible D gene is TRBD2 (6 bases). Trimming removed 8 bases at V and 8 bases at J, with 10 bases between. CDR3 size: 11 residues. Germline V CDR1 and CDR2: SGHTA, FQGNSA. The CDR3 reads CASCWGDEQFF. The CDR3 DNA sequence: TGTGCCAGCTGCTGGGGGGATGAGCAGTTCTTC.

This rearrangement joins TRBV15 to TRBJ2-7; D is undetermined. Trimming took 6 bases from V and 4 from J, leaving 10 bases between them. Germline V gives CDR1 LNHNV, CDR2 YYDKDF (reference sequence). The CDR3 is made up of 12 amino acids. The chain's CDR3 is CATSYQEYEQYF. In DNA form, the CDR3 reads TGTGCCACCAGTTATCAGGAGTACGAGCAGTACTTC. The full variable domain, with the rest looked up from reference TRBV15 and TRBJ2-7, is DAMVIQNPRYQVTQFGKPVTLSCSQTLNHNVMYWYQQKSSQAPKLLFHYYDKDFNNEADTPDNFQSRRPNTSFCFLDIRSPGLGDTAMYLCATSYQEYEQYFGPGTRLTVT.

The chain is built from TRBV7-8 and TRBJ2-7; TRBD2 aligns across 10 bases. Germline trimming cut 4 bases from V and 2 bases from J; bases unmatched to any gene: 2. Per the germline V gene, CDR1 is SGHVS and CDR2 is FQNEAQ. The CDR3 loop spans 14 amino acids. The CDR3 is CASSSSGRAYEQYF. CDR3 DNA sequence: TGTGCCAGCAGCTCAAGCGGGAGGGCCTACGAGCAGTACTTC.

As regards this clonotype: Sequence at one end of the junction differs from germline and may be a read error. The chain carries TRBV10-1 and TRBJ2-1; 8 nucleotides agree with TRBD2. Per the germline V gene, CDR1 is WNHNN and CDR2 is SYGVQD (reference sequence). The length of the CDR3 is 13 residues. The CDR3 DNA reads as TGCGCCAGCAGGGGGGGGCTAGCGGGTGAGCTGTCCTTC. Translation gives CASRGGLAGELSF.

Worth noting for this clonotype: A junction end diverges from the germline sequence, so it may reflect a read error. The chain is built from TRBV7-9 and TRBJ2-3, with 8 bases fitting TRBD2. The CDR3 has 15 amino acids. Germline V gives CDR1 SEHNR, CDR2 FQNEAQ (reference sequence). As DNA, the CDR3 is TGTGCCAGCAGCGTAGCGGGACGTAGCACAGATACGCAGTATTTT. Its protein product is CASSVAGRSTDTQYF.

The chain employs TRBV14 and TRBJ1-3; D is unresolved. There are 15 residues in the CDR3. The germline V gene has CDR1 SGHDN and CDR2 FVKESK. V shed 3 bases and J shed 0 bases, with 9 bases lying between them. The chain's CDR3 is CASSQGVDSGNTIYF. The DNA for the CDR3 is TGTGCCAGCAGCCAGGGCGTAGACTCTGGAAACACCATATATTTT.

The CDR3: CASSLAPQGFSGNYEQYV. Written as DNA, the CDR3 is TGTGCCAGCAGCTTAGCCCCTCAGGGCTTCTCTGGAAACTACGAGCAGTACGTC. The V gene is TRBV7-6, the J gene TRBJ2-7, with a weak D call TRBD1 (5 bases). This CDR3 comprises 18 residues. Between the trimmed V and J ends, which lost 0 bases and 3 bases, there was a span of 21 bases. The germline V gene encodes CDR1 SGHVS and CDR2 FNYEAQ.

On this clonotype itself: The junction departs from the called germline gene at one end, perhaps through a read error. The rearrangement links TRBV19 to TRBJ2-1, with D tentatively TRBD2 (5 bases). The CDR3 is made up of 16 amino acids. Germline loops: CDR1 LNHDA, CDR2 SQIVND (reference sequence). The CDR3 DNA reads as TGTGCCAGTAGTTTAGCAAGCGGCGCCGGGAATGATCAGCACTTCTTC. Protein sequence: CASSLASGAGNDQHFF.

J is TRBJ2-3 and V is TRBV7-6, with D hard to call. The CDR3 loop spans 15 amino acids. Per the germline V gene, CDR1 is SGHVS and CDR2 is FNYEAQ. Trimming stripped 1 base from V and 15 bases from J, with 23 bases between. CDR3 DNA: TGTGCCAGCAGCTTAGGCAATGAGCAGTTATTCGGGCCATATTTT. This gives the protein CASSLGNEQLFGPYF.